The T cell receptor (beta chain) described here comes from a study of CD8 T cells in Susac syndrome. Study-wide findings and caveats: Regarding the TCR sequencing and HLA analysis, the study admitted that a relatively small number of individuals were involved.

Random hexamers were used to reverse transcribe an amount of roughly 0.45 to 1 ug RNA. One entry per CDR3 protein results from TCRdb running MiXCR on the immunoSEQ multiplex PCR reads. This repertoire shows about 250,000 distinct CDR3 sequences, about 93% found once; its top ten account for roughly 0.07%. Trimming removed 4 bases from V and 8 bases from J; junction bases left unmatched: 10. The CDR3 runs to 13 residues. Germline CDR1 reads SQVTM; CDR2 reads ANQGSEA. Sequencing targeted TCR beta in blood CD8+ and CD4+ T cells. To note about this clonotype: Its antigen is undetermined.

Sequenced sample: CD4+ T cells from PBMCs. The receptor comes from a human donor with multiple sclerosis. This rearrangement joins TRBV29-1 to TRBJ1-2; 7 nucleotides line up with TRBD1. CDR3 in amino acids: CSVVGTEPLGYTF. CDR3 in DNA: TGCAGCGTTGTCGGGACAGAGCCTCTAGGCTACACCTTC.